These 21 T cell receptor beta chains originate from one sample sequenced in a study of CD8+ T cells in alopecia areata. The treatment is: oral pan-JAK inhibitor, 5-10 mg twice daily. cDNA prepared by RNA extraction and subsequent reverse transcription served as the template for sequencing. Some clones are missing from TCRdb's copy, which holds only in-frame ones; the method was immunoSEQ multiplex PCR. This sample has under 300,000 clones, with 60% found just once. This sample comprised CD4+ T cells sorted from blood, obtained at roughly week 53, from a patient treated with tofacitinib. These receptors were collected from a human donor with alopecia areata.

This clone showed up just a few times. The chain joins TRBV25-1 to TRBJ2-5, with a weak D call TRBD1 (5 bases). Germline loops: CDR1 MGHDK, CDR2 SYGVNS. The CDR3 is made up of 15 amino acids. The V end lost 2 bases, the J end lost 5 bases, and 15 bases lay between the germline ends. As DNA, the CDR3 is TGTGCCAGCAGTGAAATATCGTCAGGGCGGGAGACCCAGTACTTC. Residues: CASSEISSGRETQYF.

The chain has TRBV11-2 and TRBJ1-2, with a possible D match to TRBD1 (5 bases). V lost 2 bases to trimming and J lost 7 bases, with 20 bases between them. The CDR3 sequence is 16 residues long. Germline V CDR1 and CDR2: SGHAT, FQNNGV. The CDR3 reads CASSLPRQWGLGGYTF. The CDR3 DNA reads as TGTGCCAGCAGCTTACCCAGACAGTGGGGCTTAGGTGGCTACACCTTC.

This clone was observed a handful of times. The chain is built from TRBV29-1 and TRBJ2-1, with D possibly being TRBD1 or TRBD2 (5 bases each). Germline values: CDR1 SQVTM, CDR2 ANQGSEA. The CDR3 spans 14 residues. Trimming took 0 bases from V and 6 from J, leaving 12 bases between them. CDR3 DNA sequence: TGCAGCGTTGAAGACGGGTTGAGGGGCAATGAGCAGTTCTTC. This translates into CSVEDGLRGNEQFF.

The J gene is TRBJ2-2, the V gene TRBV19, with D perhaps TRBD1 (5 bases). With 7 bases removed from V and 2 bases from J, the gap between germline ends came to 14 bases. This CDR3 has 15 amino acids. CDR1 and CDR2 from the germline V gene are LNHDA and SQIVND (reference sequence). The CDR3 bases are TGTGCCAGTACCCTCGGGCAGGGAAACACCGGGGAGCTGTTTTTT. Its translation: CASTLGQGNTGELFF.

This sequence joins TRBV5-1 and TRBJ1-6, with D possibly matching TRBD1 (6 bases). V lost 4 bases, J lost 7 bases, and 9 bases lay in between. The CDR3 loop spans 13 amino acids. Germline V gene data show CDR1 as SGHRS and CDR2 as YFSETQ. CDR3 DNA: TGCGCCAGCAGCCAGGACAGCAATTCACCCCTCCACTTT. It is translated as CASSQDSNSPLHF.

This clone appeared once. This chain joins TRBV9 and TRBJ1-2, with TRBD1 matching 9 bases. Germline trimming cut 4 bases from V and 4 bases from J; bases unmatched to any gene: 8. The CDR3 runs 15 residues. Germline V CDR1 and CDR2: SGDLS, YYNGEE. Here the CDR3 DNA reads TGTGCCAGCAGCAAAGGACAGGGGAGGGTCTATGGCTACACCTTC. Its translation is CASSKGQGRVYGYTF.

J is TRBJ2-3 and V is TRBV7-9; 7 bases line up with TRBD1. This CDR3 region has 13 residues. The V gene's germline CDR1 is SEHNR and CDR2 FQNEAQ (reference sequence). Trimming cost V 4 bases and J 6 bases; bases outside gene matches: 4. The CDR3 region is CASSYGTADTQYF. The DNA of the CDR3 is TGTGCCAGCAGCTATGGGACAGCCGATACGCAGTATTTT.

This clone showed up just once. The chain joins TRBV7-9 to TRBJ2-7, with D possibly being TRBD2 (5 bases). V was cut by 5 bases and J by 3 bases, with 14 bases left in between. This CDR3 spans 14 amino acids. The V gene's germline CDR1 is SEHNR and CDR2 FQNEAQ (reference sequence). As DNA, the CDR3 is TGTGCCAGCAGCCCGCCCGGGGTTGGCTACGAGCAGTACTTC. Its translation: CASSPPGVGYEQYF.

J is TRBJ2-7 and V is TRBV9; TRBD2 agrees at 12 bases. CDR3 length: 15 amino acids. Losses at the gene ends were 3 bases for V and 5 bases for J; bases not matched to a gene: 6. Germline CDR1 and CDR2: SGDLS and YYNGEE. The CDR3 DNA sequence: TGTGCCAGCAGCGCCCTAGCGGGGGGGCCCCACGAGCAGTACTTC. Translated: CASSALAGGPHEQYF.

The chain recombines TRBV7-2 with TRBJ1-1; D is undetermined. Germline CDR1 SGHTA, CDR2 FQGNSA. The CDR3 is 14 amino acids. Trimming took off 3 bases at V and 5 bases at J, with 13 bases between the two ends. The CDR3 bases are TGTGCCAGCAGCTTCATGGCAGTCGGTACTGAAGCTTTCTTT. It encodes CASSFMAVGTEAFF. Combining the CDR3 with reference TRBV7-2 and TRBJ1-1 gives the whole variable domain GAGVSQSPSNKVTEKGKDVELRCDPISGHTALYWYRQSLGQGLEFLIYFQGNSAPDKSGLPSDRFSAERTGGSVSTLTIQRTQQEDSAVYLCASSFMAVGTEAFFGQGTRLTVV.

The V call is TRBV30, the J call TRBJ2-6; D is uncertain. From germline, CDR1 is GTSNPN and CDR2 SVGIG (reference sequence). V lost 3 bases and J lost 4, with 16 bases in between. The CDR3 has 16 amino acids. This CDR3 reads CAWSGLHRAGANVLTF. Here the CDR3 DNA reads TGTGCCTGGAGCGGCCTCCACAGAGCCGGGGCCAACGTCCTGACTTTC.

The V gene is TRBV28, the J gene TRBJ2-5; no clear D gene. V was shortened by 2 bases and J by 0 bases, with 7 bases between the two germline ends. The germline V gene has CDR1 MDHEN and CDR2 SYDVKM. The CDR3 totals 14 residues. The CDR3 here is CASSLGTYQETQYF. The CDR3 DNA reads as TGTGCCAGCAGTTTAGGAACGTACCAAGAGACCCAGTACTTC.

The chain couples TRBV4-3 to TRBJ2-5; D is ambiguous. V was shortened by 0 bases and J by 2 bases, with 4 bases between the two germline ends. CDR1 LGHNA and CDR2 YSLEER come from the germline V gene. The CDR3 totals 13 residues. The CDR3, as DNA: TGCGCCAGCAGCCAAGAGACGCAAGAGACCCAGTACTTC. It encodes CASSQETQETQYF.

The chain couples TRBV30 to TRBJ2-1, with 11 bases that match TRBD2. The CDR3 covers 17 residues. Germline trimming cut 5 bases from V and 3 bases from J; bases unmatched to any gene: 12. Germline V gives CDR1 GTSNPN, CDR2 SVGIG (reference sequence). The CDR3 region is CAWLKSGLADHYNEQFF. Here the CDR3 DNA reads TGTGCCTGGCTTAAATCGGGACTAGCGGACCACTACAATGAGCAGTTCTTC.

The chain joins TRBV7-9 to TRBJ2-2, with D perhaps assigned TRBD1 or TRBD2 (6 bases each). From germline, CDR1 is SEHNR and CDR2 FQNEAQ (reference sequence). This CDR3 comprises 16 residues. V dropped 6 bases and J dropped 0 bases, with 14 bases sitting between them. The CDR3: CASREGTTPNTGELFF. In nucleotides, the CDR3 is TGTGCCAGCAGGGAGGGGACAACCCCGAACACCGGGGAGCTGTTTTTT.

To note about this clone: At the DNA level, this CDR3 is encoded by other sequences in the same sample as well. The V call is TRBV30, the J call TRBJ2-7, with a possible D match to TRBD1 (5 bases). Germline CDR1 reads GTSNPN; CDR2 reads SVGIG (reference sequence). The CDR3 covers 11 residues. The V end lost 3 bases, the J end lost 3 bases, and 6 bases lay between the germline ends. In nucleotides, the CDR3 is TGTGCCTGGAGCAGGGACTACGAGCAGTACTTC. This translates into CAWSRDYEQYF.

In this sample, this clone turned up once. This chain links TRBV30 with TRBJ1-2, with D uncertain. Trimming removed 5 bases from V and 1 base from J, with 11 bases in between. This CDR3 is 13 amino acids long. CDR1 is GTSNPN, CDR2 SVGIG, per germline (reference sequence). The CDR3 DNA reads as TGTGCCTGGTCCGTTGGGAGTAACTATGGCTACACCTTC. Translated, it gives CAWSVGSNYGYTF.

This clone was counted only a few times. V gene TRBV29-1 combines with J gene TRBJ2-5, with D uncertain. V lost 3 bases and J lost 4, with 15 bases in between. CDR1 is SQVTM and CDR2 is ANQGSEA in the germline V gene. The CDR3 has 14 amino acids. CDR3 protein: CSVEGAAGRETQYF. CDR3 bases: TGCAGCGTTGAGGGTGCGGCCGGGCGAGAGACCCAGTACTTC.

This clone occurred a few times. The gene calls are TRBV29-1 and TRBJ1-3, with TRBD1 as a possible D gene (6 bases). Deletions cut 4 bases from V and 0 bases from J, with 10 bases between. Germline loops: CDR1 SQVTM, CDR2 ANQGSEA. CDR3 length: 14 residues. The CDR3 protein is CSVARGHSGNTIYF. As DNA, the CDR3 is TGCAGCGTTGCCAGGGGCCACTCTGGAAACACCATATATTTT.

V and J are TRBV5-1 and TRBJ2-1; the match to TRBD1 covers 10 bases. Looked up from germline, CDR1 is SGHRS and CDR2 is YFSETQ. V lost 4 bases, J lost 5 bases, and 6 bases stayed unmatched. CDR3 size: 15 residues. CDR3 nucleotides: TGCGCCAGCAGCGACGGGACAGGGGTGAACAATGAGCAGTTCTTC. This translates into CASSDGTGVNNEQFF. Together with reference TRBV5-1 and TRBJ2-1, the CDR3 gives the full variable domain: KAGVTQTPRYLIKTRGQQVTLSCSPISGHRSVSWYQQTPGQGLQFLFEYFSETQRNKGNFPGRFSGRQFSNSRSEMNVSTLELGDSALYLCASSDGTGVNNEQFFGPGTRLTVL.

The genes are TRBV29-1 and TRBJ1-2; D possibly corresponds to TRBD1 (5 bases). Trimming took off 4 bases at V and 2 bases at J, with 11 bases between the two ends. The CDR3 consists of 13 residues. Germline CDR1 SQVTM, CDR2 ANQGSEA. The DNA for the CDR3 is TGCAGCGTTGCGGCAGGGCGGAACTATGGCTACACCTTC. Translation: CSVAAGRNYGYTF.